The 11 T cell receptor beta chains listed next were all sequenced from one sample in a study of blood T cell repertoires in COVID-19. Sequenced by immunoSEQ multiplex PCR; TCRdb stores in-frame clones only, minus some. The table lists 150,000 or so clones, 91% of them singletons. The source material was peripheral blood. These receptors came from a man aged 50 or older with acute or convalescent COVID-19.

This chain uses TRBV19 with TRBJ1-5; TRBD1 matches at 11 bases. Germline V gene sequence: CDR1 LNHDA, CDR2 SQIVND (reference sequence). The J segment lost 5 bases and the V segment lost 1 base, leaving 7 bases of the junction unmatched. The length of the CDR3 is 17 residues. As DNA, the CDR3 is TGTGCCAGTAGTATAGCCCCGGGACAGGGGGTGGATCAGCCCCAGCATTTT. Its protein product is CASSIAPGQGVDQPQHF.

The V gene is TRBV29-1, the J gene TRBJ1-1; 9 bases line up with TRBD1. This CDR3 is 13 amino acids long. The germline V gene has CDR1 SQVTM and CDR2 ANQGSEA. Trimming took 5 bases from V and 6 from J; bases not matched to a gene: 7. The chain's CDR3 is CSVRQGVGAEAFF. The CDR3 DNA is TGCAGCGTTCGACAGGGGGTGGGAGCTGAAGCTTTCTTT.

This chain joins TRBV29-1 and TRBJ2-2; D ambiguous. There are 11 residues in the CDR3. CDR1 is SQVTM and CDR2 is ANQGSEA in the germline V gene. Trimming cost V 1 base and J 9 bases, with 6 bases left between them. Here the CDR3 DNA reads TGCAGCGTTGAAGTTGTAAGGGAGCTGTTTTTT. This gives the protein CSVEVVRELFF.

The chain uses TRBV5-8 and TRBJ1-4; 9 bases are a match to TRBD1. J lost 5 bases, V lost 4 bases, and 6 bases had no gene match. Looked up from germline, CDR1 is SGHTS and CDR2 is YDEGEE. CDR3 length: 15 residues. CDR3 nucleotides: TGTGCCAGCAGCCACGGACAGGGGACAAATGAAAAACTGTTTTTT. Its translation: CASSHGQGTNEKLFF. The variable domain in full, completed from reference TRBV5-8 and TRBJ1-4, reads EAGVTQSPTHLIKTRGQQATLRCSPISGHTSVYWYQQALGLGLQFLLWYDEGEERNRGNFPPRFSGRQFPNYSSELNVNALELEDSALYLCASSHGQGTNEKLFFGSGTQLSVL.

The CDR3, as DNA: TGCGCCAGCATCCCGTGGACAGGGCCAACCTACGAGCAGTACGTC. This sequence encodes CASIPWTGPTYEQYV. The chain recombines TRBV5-1 with TRBJ2-7, with 8 bases identical to TRBD1. The CDR3 is 15 residues long. J gave up 2 bases and V 6 bases, and 10 bases lay outside the gene matches. Germline CDR1 and CDR2: SGHRS and YFSETQ.

A word on this clone: The same CDR3 can be traced to other DNA sequences in this sample. This sequence joins TRBV5-1 and TRBJ2-1, with 10 positions matching TRBD1. Germline V lookup: CDR1 SGHRS, CDR2 YFSETQ. J was trimmed by 1 base and V by 4 bases; bases with no gene match: 2. CDR3 length: 15 amino acids. CDR3 nucleotide sequence: TGCGCCAGCAGCCCGGGACAGGGGTCCTACAATGAGCAGTTCTTC. It codes for CASSPGQGSYNEQFF.

V gene TRBV21-1 combines with J gene TRBJ2-3; the D call in the table, TRBD2, was not verified against the DNA. TRBV21-1 is classified as a pseudogene. CDR3 length: 17 residues. CDR3 loop: CASSEKGWTSDTDTQYF. DNA for the CDR3: TGTGCCAGCAGCGAAAAGGGGTGGACTAGCGACACAGATACGCAGTATTTT.

The chain joins TRBV11-2 to TRBJ1-5; tentative D call: TRBD1 (5 bases). V was shortened by 5 bases and J by 13 bases, with 18 bases between the two germline ends. The CDR3 is 13 residues long. The germline V gene encodes CDR1 SGHAT and CDR2 FQNNGV. The CDR3 loop is CASSLSPQGGQHF. CDR3 nucleotides: TGTGCCAGCAGCCTCTCCCCTCAGGGCGGACAGCATTTT.

The chain recombines TRBV28 with TRBJ1-2, with TRBD1 matching 9 bases. The CDR3 is 15 amino acids. The J segment lost 4 bases and the V segment lost 4 bases, leaving 7 bases of the junction unmatched. In germline, CDR1 is MDHEN, CDR2 SYDVKM. In DNA, the CDR3 is TGTGCCAGCAGTTACCGGGACAGGGATCTCTATGGCTACACCTTC. Its protein product is CASSYRDRDLYGYTF.

V is TRBV9 and J is TRBJ1-5; TRBD1 is a possible D gene (5 bases). Per germline, CDR1 SGDLS and CDR2 YYNGEE. The CDR3 spans 14 residues. V was pared by 4 bases and J by 7 bases, with 15 bases between. The CDR3 spells CASSFGGVNQPQHF. CDR3 sequence (DNA): TGTGCCAGCAGCTTTGGAGGGGTTAACCAGCCCCAGCATTTT.

The CDR3 reads CASSESTGPLVNTGELFF. CDR3 nucleotides: TGTGCCAGCAGTGAAAGTACAGGACCCCTCGTGAACACCGGGGAGCTGTTTTTT. This chain uses TRBV6-4 with TRBJ2-2; perhaps TRBD1 as D (5 bases). Trimming cost V 3 bases and J 1 base, with 18 bases left between them. CDR1 and CDR2 from the germline V gene are MRHNA and SNTAGT. The CDR3 is 18 residues long.